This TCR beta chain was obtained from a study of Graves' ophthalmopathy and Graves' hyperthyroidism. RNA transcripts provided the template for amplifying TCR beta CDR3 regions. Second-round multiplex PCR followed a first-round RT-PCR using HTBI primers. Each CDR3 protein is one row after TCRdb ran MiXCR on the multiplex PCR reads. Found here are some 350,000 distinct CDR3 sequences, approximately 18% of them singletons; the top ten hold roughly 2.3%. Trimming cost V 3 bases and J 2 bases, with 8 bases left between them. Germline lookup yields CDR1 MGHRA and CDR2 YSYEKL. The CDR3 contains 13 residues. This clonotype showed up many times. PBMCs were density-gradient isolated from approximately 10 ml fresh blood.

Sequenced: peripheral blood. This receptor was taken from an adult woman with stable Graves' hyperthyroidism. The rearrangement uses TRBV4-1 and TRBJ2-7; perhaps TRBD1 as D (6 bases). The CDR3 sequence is CASSQGDTYEQYF. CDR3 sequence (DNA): TGCGCCAGCAGCCAGGGGGACACCTACGAGCAGTACTTC.